In its sample, the clone carrying this TCR beta chain was seen a few times. Employing constant-segment primers, 5'RACE generated TCR alpha and TCR beta cDNA libraries bearing sample barcodes and UMIs. One entry per CDR3 protein results from TCRdb running MiXCR on the 5' RACE reads. In the table there are under 450,000 distinct CDR3 sequences, 23% of which are singletons. This sample stems from a study of T-cell memory formation after mild COVID-19. Trimming took off 2 bases at V and 2 bases at J, with 12 bases between the two ends. Germline V gene sequence: CDR1 SGHKS, CDR2 YYEKEE (reference sequence). The length of the CDR3 is 15 residues.

The V and J genes are TRBV5-5 and TRBJ2-3, with D unclear. The TCR originated in an adult woman who had mild COVID-19 (a few samples of this study predate the infection). Cell type and time point are not known. Sequenced input: PBMCs or a T cell subset sorted from them (not recorded which). CDR3 in DNA: TGTGCCAGCAGCTTCAGACGAATTGACACAGATACGCAGTATTTT. It specifies CASSFRRIDTDTQYF.